The T cell receptor (beta chain) described here comes from a study of T-cell reconstitution after alpha-beta-depleted transplantation in children. A TCRbeta library incorporating unique molecular identifiers was prepared. Via MiXCR, TCRdb re-called the PCR reads, giving one row per CDR3 protein. The sample includes some 600,000 distinct CDR3 sequences, approximately 12% of them seen just once. Per germline, CDR1 SGHTA and CDR2 FQGTGA. CDR3 length: 17 amino acids. The V end was cut by 1 base, the J end by 5 bases, with 18 bases between. In its sample, this clonotype was seen a few times. The chain uses TRBV7-3 and TRBJ2-1; possibly TRBD2 for D (5 bases). The TCR originated in a male patient younger than 18 who had a stem cell transplant for acute myeloid leukemia, so the T cells may come from the graft donor. Material: PBMCs, mostly from graft donor cells, obtained 360 days after TCRalphabeta/CD19-depleted stem cell transplant. CDR3 DNA sequence: TGTGCCAGCAGCTTAAGCCTGCCTAGCCCTTCTAACAATGAGCAGTTCTTC. It codes for CASSLSLPSPSNNEQFF.